A selection of T cell receptor beta chains follows, all from one sample in a study of blood T cell repertoires in COVID-19. TCRdb keeps only in-frame clones here, not all; method: immunoSEQ multiplex PCR. The data contain approximately 200,000 clones, 70% to 90% of them singletons. Sequenced input: peripheral blood. The receptors were sampled from a woman aged 30 to 39 with acute or convalescent COVID-19. Both conserved end residues are part of each CDR3. The D gene is left open where the match is weak. Clone size is given for some rows only: seen once, a few or many times, or a class if the clone is expanded.

V	size	D	J	CDR3	DNA
TRBV28	.	TRBD2	TRBJ2-1	CATLPVAGGSYNEQFF	TGTGCCACCTTACCCGTAGCGGGAGGATCATACAATGAGCAGTTCTTC
TRBV24-1	.	.	TRBJ2-5	CATSDVGGNQETQYF	TGTGCCACCAGTGACGTGGGGGGAAACCAAGAGACCCAGTACTTC
TRBV5-6	.	TRBD2	TRBJ2-1	CASSRTSGRNNEQFF	TGTGCCAGCAGCAGAACTAGCGGGAGGAACAATGAGCAGTTCTTC
TRBV9	.	.	TRBJ2-2	CASSVQGHTGELFF	TGTGCCAGCAGCGTCCAAGGACATACCGGGGAGCTGTTTTTT
TRBV7-9	.	.	TRBJ1-4	CASSLGGREKLFF	TGTGCCAGCAGCTTAGGGGGGCGCGAAAAACTGTTTTTT
TRBV6-5	.	.	TRBJ2-2	CASRLRANTGELFF	TGTGCCAGCAGGTTGAGAGCGAACACCGGGGAGCTGTTTTTT
TRBV24-1	.	.	TRBJ2-1	CATSDIRDYNEQFF	TGTGCCACCAGTGATATACGGGACTACAATGAGCAGTTCTTC
TRBV2	.	TRBD1	TRBJ2-7	CASHQGAESEQYF	TGTGCCAGCCATCAGGGGGCGGAATCGGAGCAGTACTTC
TRBV28	.	.	TRBJ1-3	CASRGVTAGNTIYF	TGTGCCAGCCGAGGAGTAACCGCGGGAAACACCATATATTTT
TRBV9	.	TRBD1	TRBJ1-6	CASSTGQGWNSPLHF	TGTGCCAGCAGCACAGGACAGGGATGGAATTCACCCCTCCACTTT
TRBV9	.	TRBD2	TRBJ2-7	CASSAGVAGGTDEQYF	TGTGCCAGCAGCGCCGGGGTAGCGGGAGGGACTGACGAGCAGTACTTC
TRBV5-6	.	TRBD1	TRBJ1-4	CASSYGQAGEKLFF	TGTGCCAGCAGTTACGGACAGGCGGGTGAAAAACTGTTTTTT
TRBV5-4	once	.	TRBJ1-5	CASSLGGDQPQHF	TGTGCCAGCAGCTTAGGGGGAGATCAGCCCCAGCATTTT
TRBV2	.	TRBD1	TRBJ1-4	CASNGQGEKLFF	TGTGCCAGCAACGGACAGGGGGAAAAACTGTTTTTT
TRBV5-1	once	.	TRBJ1-1	CASSLDTPNTEAFF	TGCGCCAGCAGCTTGGACACCCCGAACACTGAAGCTTTCTTT
TRBV5-6	.	.	TRBJ2-5	CASSLDREETQYF	TGTGCCAGCAGCTTGGACAGGGAAGAGACCCAGTACTTC
TRBV7-9	few	TRBD1	TRBJ1-3	CASSPWTGGVFGNTIYF	TGTGCCAGCAGCCCTTGGACAGGGGGCGTGTTTGGAAACACCATATATTTT
TRBV18	.	.	TRBJ1-2	CASSNREIHFF	TGTGCCAGCTCGAATCGGGAAATCCATTTCTTC
TRBV7-2	.	TRBD1	TRBJ2-3	CASSLTGGITDTQYF	TGTGCCAGCAGCTTAACAGGGGGCATCACAGATACGCAGTATTTT
TRBV28	.	TRBD1	TRBJ2-5	CASSLLGQGRETQYF	TGTGCCAGCAGTTTACTAGGACAGGGCAGAGAGACCCAGTACTTC
TRBV29-1	.	TRBD1	TRBJ2-1	CSPWDRSKNEQFF	TGCAGCCCTTGGGACAGATCCAAAAATGAGCAGTTCTTC
TRBV4-2	.	.	TRBJ2-3	CACAGDTDTQYF	TGTGCCTGCGCAGGGGACACAGATACGCAGTATTTT